This T cell receptor (beta chain) was recovered during a study of T cells after yellow fever vaccination. Many counts were recorded for this clonotype. Its antigen is not identified. A process of 5'RACE template switching, which added a universal primer site and UMIs, was used to make TCR cDNA. Using its own MiXCR run on the 5' RACE reads, TCRdb lists one record per CDR3 protein. Of 150,000 to 200,000 distinct CDR3 sequences detected, 6.5% to 8.5% appear once; the ten largest clones hold 2.5% to 3%. From germline, CDR1 is SGHRS and CDR2 YFSETQ. The CDR3 loop spans 14 amino acids. Trimming shortened V by 1 base and J by 3 bases, and 10 bases separated the two germline ends. General observations from the study: Weaker, the secondary response had a peak occurring faster, on day 5 versus 15.

The clonotype was recovered from a man between 18 and 29 years old who received the YFV17D yellow fever vaccine. V is TRBV5-1 and J is TRBJ1-1, with D possibly being TRBD1 (6 bases). This specimen consisted of CD4+ T cells sorted from PBMCs, obtained about 5 days after the first yellow fever vaccination. Here the CDR3 DNA reads TGCGCCAGCAGCTTGTCGGGGGCGGACACTGAAGCTTTCTTT. Protein product: CASSLSGADTEAFF. Using reference TRBV5-1 and TRBJ1-1 for the parts outside the CDR3, the full variable domain is KAGVTQTPRYLIKTRGQQVTLSCSPISGHRSVSWYQQTPGQGLQFLFEYFSETQRNKGNFPGRFSGRQFSNSRSEMNVSTLELGDSALYLCASSLSGADTEAFFGQGTRLTVV.